This entry features one T cell receptor (beta chain) sequence. Its antigen is currently unknown. This record belongs to a study of cytotoxic CD8 clonotypes in ibrutinib-treated CLL. Across the study: The average sample held roughly 250,000 productive templates and about 99,000 productive rearrangements.

The CDR3 runs 13 residues. Germline V lookup: CDR1 MDHEN, CDR2 SYDVKM. The V and J ends lost 6 bases and 6 bases respectively, with 11 bases between them. The repertoire was sequenced with immunoSEQ multiplex PCR; TCRdb's copy has only in-frame clones and lacks some. The data show hundreds of thousands of clones, 60% to 80% seen once. Findings and limits, study-wide: Exceeding age-matched healthy donors, baseline clonality also tracked the counts of circulating CD8+ T cells. Sustained-remission and progressing patients diverged in sampling times.

The receptor comes from a human donor with chronic lymphocytic leukemia. The source was PBMCs, collected after 12 months of ibrutinib treatment. J is TRBJ1-4 and V is TRBV28; maybe TRBD1 (6 bases). CDR3 sequence reads: CASSLGTYEKLFF. In nucleotides, the CDR3 is TGTGCCAGCAGCTTGGGGACATATGAAAAACTGTTTTTT.